This paragraph reports one T cell receptor beta chain. Its antigen remains unidentified. The entry originates in a study of T-cell reconstitution after alpha-beta-depleted transplantation in children. Points from the study as a whole: Alpha-beta T cells about two months after transplant reportedly derived from several hundred expanded graft clones.

For TCRbeta, the library was prepared with unique molecular identifiers. One entry per CDR3 protein results from TCRdb running MiXCR on the PCR reads. This repertoire shows 550,000 to 600,000 distinct CDR3 sequences, roughly 24% found once; its top ten account for around an eighth. The clonotype comes from a boy in the first two years of life who had a stem cell transplant for acute myeloid leukemia, so the T cells may come from the graft donor. This sample comprised PBMCs, mostly from graft donor cells, obtained 360 days after TCRalphabeta/CD19-depleted stem cell transplant.

CDR3 in DNA: TGCGCCAGCAGCCAAGGAGTTGGTGACTTGCAAAAACTGTTTTTT. This sequence encodes CASSQGVGDLQKLFF. This chain connects TRBV4-3 to TRBJ1-4; no reliable D call. The CDR3 runs to 15 residues. Trimming removed 1 base from V and 9 bases from J, with 15 bases in between. The germline V gene has CDR1 LGHNA and CDR2 YSLEER.